These 12 T cell receptor beta chains were sequenced from one sample in a study of metastatic and nonmetastatic thyroid tumors. With MiXCR, TCRdb called clones anew from the PCR reads. The sample includes 60,000 or so clones, 25% to 35% of them seen just once. No patient received treatment before thyroid surgery. The sample consisted of blood. The source of these receptors is a female donor with papillary thyroid cancer or a benign thyroid nodule (not recorded which). Some clones in this sample may be carry-over from other donors' samples.

This clone was seen repeatedly, ten times or more. The CDR3 nucleotides are TGTGCCACCAGCAGGGACGCCTCCTCTGGAAACACCATATATTTT. Its protein product is CATSRDASSGNTIYF. This chain joins TRBV15 and TRBJ1-3, with unresolved D. The germline gives CDR1 LNHNV, CDR2 YYDKDF (reference sequence). Trimming stripped 3 bases from V and 0 bases from J, with 9 bases between. There are 15 residues in the CDR3. Full variable domain (outside the CDR3, taken from reference TRBV15 and TRBJ1-3): DAMVIQNPRYQVTQFGKPVTLSCSQTLNHNVMYWYQQKSSQAPKLLFHYYDKDFNNEADTPDNFQSRRPNTSFCFLDIRSPGLGDTAMYLCATSRDASSGNTIYFGEGSWLTVV.

The V call is TRBV28, the J call TRBJ1-2; no clear D. The CDR3 has 13 amino acids. Germline V CDR1 and CDR2: MDHEN, SYDVKM. V was clipped by 7 bases and J by 7 bases, with 16 bases between them. In DNA, the CDR3 is TGTGCCAGCATGGAGTCGATGTTGGGTGGCTACACCTTC. Its translation is CASMESMLGGYTF.

This clone was detected many times. This chain links TRBV2 with TRBJ1-1; D gene ambiguous. Trimming took 5 bases from V and 5 from J, leaving 9 bases between them. The CDR3 has 12 residues. The germline V gene has CDR1 SNHLY and CDR2 FYNNEI. Here the CDR3 DNA reads TGTGCCAGCAGTTATGAGGTTACTGAAGCTTTCTTT. The encoded protein is CASSYEVTEAFF.

The sample holds many counts of this clone. This rearrangement joins TRBV3-1 to TRBJ2-7, with D uncertain. V was shortened by 0 bases and J by 7 bases, with 7 bases between the two germline ends. There are 12 residues in the CDR3. Germline V lookup: CDR1 LGHDT, CDR2 YNNKEL (reference sequence). The CDR3 reads CASSQDTKEQYF. The DNA for the CDR3 is TGTGCCAGCAGCCAAGATACAAAAGAGCAGTACTTC.

J is TRBJ1-2 and V is TRBV15; D gene uncertain. V lost 0 bases and J 4 bases, leaving 9 bases between the germline ends. This CDR3 is 14 amino acids long. CDR1 and CDR2 from the germline V gene are LNHNV and YYDKDF (reference sequence). CDR3 region: CATSRDPIGYGYTF. In DNA, the CDR3 is TGTGCCACCAGCAGAGATCCGATAGGCTATGGCTACACCTTC.

The genes are TRBV6-4 and TRBJ2-3; D gene uncertain. From germline, CDR1 is MRHNA and CDR2 SNTAGT. This CDR3 has 13 amino acids. Trimming took 5 bases from V and 5 from J, leaving 11 bases between them. The CDR3 DNA reads as TGTGCCAGCAGTTTCCCGTGCGGAGATACGCAGTATTTT. Translating it yields CASSFPCGDTQYF.

This clone was seen a few times. The rearrangement links TRBV11-1 to TRBJ1-6, with D tentatively TRBD1 (5 bases). V lost 4 bases and J 9 bases, leaving 7 bases between the germline ends. The CDR3 has 12 residues. The germline gives CDR1 SGHAT, CDR2 FQDESV (reference sequence). CDR3 sequence: CASSWRGSPLHF. The CDR3 bases are TGTGCCAGCAGCTGGAGGGGTTCACCCCTCCACTTT.

Sample share makes this clone medium-sized. The J gene is TRBJ2-1, the V gene TRBV6-2 or TRBV6-3, with TRBD2 matching 12 bases. Germline CDR1 reads MNHEY; CDR2 reads SVGEGT. J was trimmed by 9 bases and V by 10 bases; bases with no gene match: 7. CDR3 length equals 13 residues. The CDR3 spells CATRLAGVSEQFF. The CDR3 DNA is TGTGCCACCAGACTAGCGGGAGTTAGTGAGCAGTTCTTC.

The chain joins TRBV30 to TRBJ2-2; TRBD1 aligns across 7 bases. The V segment lost 4 bases and the J segment 7 bases; nucleotides outside the gene matches: 6. Germline CDR1 and CDR2: GTSNPN and SVGIG (reference sequence). The CDR3 extends over 13 amino acids. The CDR3 nucleotides read TGTGCCTGGACCGGGACAGTGAGCGGGGAGCTGTTTTTT. This codes for CAWTGTVSGELFF.

Ten or more counts support this clone. The chain has TRBV10-3 and TRBJ1-1; D may be TRBD1 (6 bases). V lost 0 bases to trimming and J lost 13 bases, with 12 bases between them. Germline values: CDR1 ENHRY, CDR2 SYGVKD. The CDR3 runs to 12 residues. The CDR3 DNA sequence: TGTGCCATCAGTGAGTCGACAGGCCCGGTTTTCTTT. This codes for CAISESTGPVFF.

This clone came up a few times. The J gene is TRBJ2-3, the V gene TRBV12-3 or TRBV12-4; 9 bases are a match to TRBD2. V dropped 4 bases and J dropped 4; count of bases not matched to a gene: 15. The length of the CDR3 is 18 residues. The CDR3 DNA sequence: TGTGCCAGCAGTTCAGTATTCCCTTCGCGGGGGGGGCCAGATACGCAGTATTTT. Encoded protein: CASSSVFPSRGGPDTQYF.

Many counts were recorded for this clone. The chain uses TRBV5-1 and TRBJ1-2, with 8 positions matching TRBD1. CDR3 size: 15 residues. V shed 4 bases and J 1 base; nucleotides not matched to a gene: 6. Germline V CDR1 and CDR2: SGHRS, YFSETQ. The CDR3 is CASSLGTGINYGYTF. The CDR3 DNA is TGCGCCAGCAGCCTAGGGACAGGAATTAACTATGGCTACACCTTC.